The 6 T cell receptor beta chains below come from one sample, sequenced in a study of blood T cell repertoires in COVID-19. Data came from immunoSEQ multiplex PCR; TCRdb stores just in-frame clones and leaves some out. Seen here are about 98,000 clones, more than 90% observed once, and the top ten hold 1.9%. Sequencing was done on a sample of peripheral blood. Every receptor here comes from a woman between 45 and 65 years old with COVID-19, enrolled during active disease.

The chain uses TRBV19 and TRBJ1-1; tentatively, D is TRBD1 (5 bases). This CDR3 is built from 16 residues. V was pared by 10 bases and J by 1 base, with 22 bases between. Germline V gene lookup returns CDR1 LNHDA and CDR2 SQIVND (reference sequence). The CDR3, as DNA: TGTGCCACCCCGACTCCGAGACAGTACTCGAACACTGAAGCTTTCTTT. Translation: CATPTPRQYSNTEAFF.

The genes are TRBV25-1 and TRBJ1-6, with D unresolved. Germline CDR1 reads MGHDK; CDR2 reads SYGVNS. With 1 base removed from V and 10 bases from J, the gap between germline ends came to 11 bases. This CDR3 spans 14 amino acids. CDR3 amino acids: CASSEWQVWSPLHF. Written as DNA, the CDR3 is TGTGCCAGCAGTGAATGGCAGGTTTGGTCACCCCTCCACTTT.

The V gene is TRBV7-2, the J gene TRBJ2-7, with 7 bases matching TRBD1. This CDR3 contains 15 residues. The V gene's germline CDR1 is SGHTA and CDR2 FQGNSA. J gave up 4 bases and V 1 base, and 7 bases lay outside the gene matches. The CDR3: CASSLGRTGPYEQYF. CDR3 nucleotide sequence: TGTGCCAGCAGCTTAGGAAGGACAGGACCTTACGAGCAGTACTTC.

V usage is TRBV6-5 and J usage is TRBJ2-6; D perhaps matches TRBD2 (6 bases). V lost 4 bases to trimming and J lost 2 bases, with 12 bases between them. The CDR3 loop spans 16 amino acids. Per the germline V gene, CDR1 is MNHEY and CDR2 is SVGAGI. The CDR3 nucleotides read TGTGCCAGCAGTTCAACGGGACTGACTGGGGCCAACGTCCTGACTTTC. Translated: CASSSTGLTGANVLTF.

CDR3 DNA: TGTGCCAGCAGCTACGAGGGGGCTCGGGCCTACGAGCAGTACTTC. Translating gives CASSYEGARAYEQYF. The chain is built from TRBV5-4 and TRBJ2-7, with 7 positions matching TRBD1. This CDR3 is built from 15 residues. Germline assignment: CDR1 SGHNT and CDR2 YYREEE (reference sequence). After removal of 3 bases from V and 2 bases from J, the junction contained 8 bases not matched to a gene.

This clone was counted once. V is TRBV11-3 and J is TRBJ1-1; TRBD1 matches 8 bases. The CDR3 loop spans 15 amino acids. J was trimmed by 2 bases and V by 8 bases; bases with no gene match: 10. Looked up from germline, CDR1 is SGHNT and CDR2 is YENEEA. The CDR3: CASSLYRGINTEAFF. DNA of the CDR3: TGTGCCAGCTCACTATACAGGGGGATCAACACTGAAGCTTTCTTT.